What follows describes a single T cell receptor beta chain. This sample is part of a study of blood T cell repertoires in COVID-19. In the study overall: From T cells, B-cell-depleted T cells, or PBMCs came the material, which was cDNA or gDNA.

In the source study's methods: The authors estimated nucleated cell counts from reference gene primer amplification. Measured with immunoSEQ multiplex PCR; TCRdb has only the in-frame clones, and not every one. The DNA gave D and trimming, while V, J and clone size come from that table. The sample carries about 20,000 clones, around 90% recorded once. Germline CDR1 and CDR2: SGHAT and FQNNGV. The V gene end was trimmed by 2 bases and the J gene end by 7 bases; junction bases not matched to a gene: 1. The CDR3 length is 15 residues. Sequencing was done on a sample of peripheral blood. The receptor was isolated from a human donor in a cohort sampled during active COVID-19. The chain links TRBV11-2 to TRBJ2-2, with 13 bases fitting TRBD2. CDR3 sequence reads: CASSLRTSGSGELFF. CDR3 DNA sequence: TGTGCCAGCAGCTTACGGACTAGCGGGAGCGGGGAGCTGTTTTTT.